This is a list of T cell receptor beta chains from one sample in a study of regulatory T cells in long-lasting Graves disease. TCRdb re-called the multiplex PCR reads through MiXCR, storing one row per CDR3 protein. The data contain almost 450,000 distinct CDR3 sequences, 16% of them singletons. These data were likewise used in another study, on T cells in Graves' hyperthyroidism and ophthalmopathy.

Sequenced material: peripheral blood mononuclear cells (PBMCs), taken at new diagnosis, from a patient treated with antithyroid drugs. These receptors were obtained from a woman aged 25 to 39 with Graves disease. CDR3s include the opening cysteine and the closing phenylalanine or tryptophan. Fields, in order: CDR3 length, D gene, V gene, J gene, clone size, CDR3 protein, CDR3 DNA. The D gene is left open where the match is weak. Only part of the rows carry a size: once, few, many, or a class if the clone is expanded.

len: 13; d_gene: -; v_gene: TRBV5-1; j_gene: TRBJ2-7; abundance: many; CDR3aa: CASSLGGIYEQYF; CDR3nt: TGCGCCAGCAGTTTAGGGGGGATATACGAGCAGTACTTC
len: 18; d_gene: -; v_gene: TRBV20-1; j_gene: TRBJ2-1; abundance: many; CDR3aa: CSARPFRRRRSSYNEQFF; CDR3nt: TGCAGTGCTAGACCCTTCCGAAGGCGGAGGAGCTCCTACAATGAGCAGTTCTTC
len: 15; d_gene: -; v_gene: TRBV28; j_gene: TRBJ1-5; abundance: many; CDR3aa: CASSLEGVGDQPQHF; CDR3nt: TGTGCCAGCAGTTTAGAGGGGGTGGGGGATCAGCCCCAGCATTTT
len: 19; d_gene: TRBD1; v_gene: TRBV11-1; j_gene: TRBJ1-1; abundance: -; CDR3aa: CASSLALFGQGAGRTEAFF; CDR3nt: TGTGCCAGCAGCTTAGCGCTTTTCGGACAGGGGGCTGGTCGGACTGAAGCTTTCTTT
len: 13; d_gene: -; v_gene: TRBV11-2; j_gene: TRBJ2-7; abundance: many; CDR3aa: CASSLGGRREQYF; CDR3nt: TGTGCCAGCAGCTTGGGAGGTAGGCGCGAGCAGTACTTC
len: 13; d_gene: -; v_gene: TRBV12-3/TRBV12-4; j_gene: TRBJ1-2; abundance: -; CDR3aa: CASSFPAAYGYTF; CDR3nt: TGTGCCAGCAGTTTCCCCGCAGCTTATGGCTACACCTTC
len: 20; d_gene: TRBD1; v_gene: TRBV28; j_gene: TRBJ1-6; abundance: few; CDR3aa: CASSIIDRGMRSSYNSPLHF; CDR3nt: TGTGCCAGCAGTATCATCGACAGGGGGATGAGGAGCTCCTATAATTCACCCCTCCACTTT
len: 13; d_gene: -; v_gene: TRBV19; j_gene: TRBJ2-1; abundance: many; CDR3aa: CATRDPKHHEQFF; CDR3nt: TGTGCCACCCGGGACCCAAAGCACCATGAGCAGTTCTTC
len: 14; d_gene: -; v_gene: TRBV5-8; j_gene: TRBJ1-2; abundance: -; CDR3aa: CASSLVGGDYGYTF; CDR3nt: TGTGCCAGCAGCTTGGTCGGAGGGGACTATGGCTACACCTTC
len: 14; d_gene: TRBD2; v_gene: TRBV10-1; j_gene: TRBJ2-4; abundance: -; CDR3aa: CASSEAGRKNIQYF; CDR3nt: TGCGCCAGCAGTGAAGCGGGGCGCAAAAACATTCAGTACTTC
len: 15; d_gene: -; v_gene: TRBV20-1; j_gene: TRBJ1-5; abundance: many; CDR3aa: CSARVGDGSGQPQHF; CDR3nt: TGCAGTGCTAGAGTCGGGGACGGTTCGGGTCAGCCCCAGCATTTT